This T cell receptor (beta chain) emerged from a study of beta chain features in type 1 diabetes. Points from the study as a whole: A potential influence of HLA type upon TCRB rearrangement remained unresolved herein. Insertions at VDJ junctions were less frequent in type 1 diabetes patients. These patients also deleted more nucleotides at the same junctions. An over-representation of cells with high TCR expression could result from cDNA sequencing.

The CDR3 totals 16 residues. V was cut by 9 bases and J by 3 bases, with 20 bases left in between. Germline-derived CDR1 and CDR2 are ENHRY and SYGVKD. Every bit of the isolated RNA underwent reverse transcription, so sequencing read expressed TCRB transcripts. Generated by immunoSEQ multiplex PCR, the TCRdb table keeps only in-frame clones and is missing some. Of about 900,000 clones in the sample, 15% to 20% were seen once. This clone was recorded a few times. The antigen is not known. Sorting based on CD45RO/CCR7/CD25/CD127/CD95/CD27 separated CD4+ naive, central memory, regulatory and stem cell-like memory cells.

The source material was naive CD4+ T cells from blood. The chain couples TRBV10-3 to TRBJ2-2; D tentatively reads TRBD1 or TRBD2 (5 bases each). The origin of this receptor is a woman between 18 and 30 years old in good health. CDR3 protein: CAIRRSGQPDTGELFF. The CDR3 DNA reads TGTGCCATACGTCGATCGGGGCAGCCGGACACCGGGGAGCTGTTTTTT.